In its sample, the clone carrying this TCR beta chain was seen a few times. Its target is not known. Other DNA sequences in this specimen translate into the identical CDR3. This sample is part of a study of shared clonotypes between healthy human individuals. As for the study in general: Three plates each covered CD4 naive and memory; CD8 naive two, CD8 memory one. The study's findings and limits: Generation probability values for non-shared clonotypes were lower than those for clonotypes shared by all four donors.

The naive CD8 population came from CD45RO-negative cells selected for CCR7, without terminally differentiated effector memory CD45RA+ cells. CDR1 is LNHDA and CDR2 is SQIVND in the germline V gene (reference sequence). The CDR3 contains 13 residues. The V and J ends lost 5 bases and 0 bases respectively, with 8 bases between them. The sorted-subset replicate PCRs were given around 200 ng DNA, which is about 29,000 T cell genomes. TCRdb keeps only in-frame clones here, not all; method: immunoSEQ multiplex PCR. The sample comprises approximately 590,000 clones, roughly 95% of which are singletons, and over 0.09% rests with the top ten.

The sequenced sample was naive CD8+ T cells sorted from blood. This sequence was found in a woman under 40 in good health. J is TRBJ2-7 and V is TRBV19; D gene uncertain. CDR3 sequence (DNA): TGTGCCAGTAGTTTTGGCCTCTCCTACGAGCAGTACTTC. Amino acid sequence: CASSFGLSYEQYF.